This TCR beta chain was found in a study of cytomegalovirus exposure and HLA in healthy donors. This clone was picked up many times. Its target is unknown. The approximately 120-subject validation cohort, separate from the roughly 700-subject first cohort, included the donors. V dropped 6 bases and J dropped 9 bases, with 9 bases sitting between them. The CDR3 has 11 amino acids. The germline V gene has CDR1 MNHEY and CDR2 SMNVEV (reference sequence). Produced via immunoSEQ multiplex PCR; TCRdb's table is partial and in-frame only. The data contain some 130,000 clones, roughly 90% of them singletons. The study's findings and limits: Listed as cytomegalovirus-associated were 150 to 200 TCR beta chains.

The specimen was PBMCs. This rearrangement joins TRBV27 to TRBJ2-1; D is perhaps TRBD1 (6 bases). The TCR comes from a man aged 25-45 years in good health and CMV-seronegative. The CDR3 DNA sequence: TGTGCCAGCAGCGGCAGGGGTGAGCAGTTCTTC. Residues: CASSGRGEQFF.